These T cell receptor beta chains were read from a single sample in a study of T cell responses to AZD1222 COVID-19 vaccine. Profiling relied on immunoSEQ multiplex PCR, and the TCRdb table lists in-frame clones only, not all of them. Here the sample spans over 70,000 clones, approximately 89% being singletons. The source was peripheral blood, collected 28 days after the second AZD1222 dose. Every receptor here comes from an adult who received the AZD1222 COVID-19 vaccine. CDR3s include the opening cysteine and the closing phenylalanine or tryptophan. D genes are given only for firm matches. Clone sizes are given selectively: once, few, many, or a class where the clone is expanded.

d_call	j_call	clone_size	v_call	cdr3_aa	cdr3_nt
TRBD2	TRBJ2-1	NA	TRBV5-1	CASSQASGGNEQFF	TGCGCCAGCAGCCAGGCTAGCGGGGGGAATGAGCAGTTCTTC
TRBD1	TRBJ1-1	NA	TRBV7-3	CASSVDRATEAFF	TGTGCCAGCAGCGTCGACAGGGCCACTGAAGCTTTCTTT
TRBD2	TRBJ2-1	few	TRBV4-2	CASSQGGGEYNEQFF	TGTGCCAGCAGCCAAGGGGGGGGTGAATACAATGAGCAGTTCTTC
NA	TRBJ2-5	once	TRBV27	CASSLSGGGWEETQYF	TGTGCCAGCAGTTTATCAGGTGGGGGCTGGGAAGAGACCCAGTACTTC
TRBD1	TRBJ1-5	NA	TRBV6-5	CASSPGQGLNQPQHF	TGTGCCAGCAGTCCGGGACAGGGTCTCAATCAGCCCCAGCATTTT
TRBD1	TRBJ1-5	NA	TRBV19	CASSPPGTGGLGNQPQHF	TGTGCCAGTAGTCCGCCCGGGACAGGAGGACTCGGCAATCAGCCCCAGCATTTT
NA	TRBJ2-5	NA	TRBV12-3/TRBV12-4	CASRNTVQETQYF	TGTGCCAGCAGGAACACGGTTCAAGAGACCCAGTACTTC
NA	TRBJ1-6	NA	TRBV28	CASNLGGHNSPLHF	TGTGCCAGCAACTTAGGGGGTCATAATTCACCCCTCCACTTT
NA	TRBJ1-3	NA	TRBV15	CATSRDYASSGNTIYF	TGTGCCACCAGCAGAGATTATGCGAGCTCTGGAAACACCATATATTTT
TRBD1	TRBJ1-1	NA	TRBV27	CASSAGTANTEAFF	TGTGCCAGCAGTGCGGGGACAGCGAACACTGAAGCTTTCTTT
NA	TRBJ1-2	NA	TRBV29-1	CSVGWLQEDYTF	TGCAGCGTTGGTTGGCTCCAGGAGGACTACACCTTC
NA	TRBJ2-3	NA	TRBV14	CASSQRTSTDTQYF	TGTGCCAGCAGCCAGAGGACTAGCACAGATACGCAGTATTTT
NA	TRBJ2-3	NA	TRBV18	CASSPDYQRSDTQYF	TGTGCCAGCTCACCGGACTACCAGAGATCAGATACGCAGTATTTT
TRBD1	TRBJ2-1	once	TRBV27	CASSLTHRQGYNEQFF	TGTGCCAGCAGTCTCACTCACAGACAGGGCTACAATGAGCAGTTCTTC
NA	TRBJ2-3	once	TRBV11-3	CASSSPLGGVTDTQYF	TGTGCCAGCAGCTCACCGCTCGGGGGTGTCACAGATACGCAGTATTTT
NA	TRBJ1-1	NA	TRBV28	CASKSGGANTEAFF	TGTGCCAGCAAATCGGGGGGGGCGAACACTGAAGCTTTCTTT
NA	TRBJ2-5	NA	TRBV4-1	CASSVRLQETQYF	TGCGCCAGCAGCGTCCGACTGCAAGAGACCCAGTACTTC
TRBD1	TRBJ1-5	once	TRBV7-9	CASSSDRGGQPQHF	TGTGCCAGCAGCTCGGACAGGGGGGGACAGCCCCAGCATTTT
NA	TRBJ1-3	NA	TRBV10-2	CASSEYARLGNTIYF	TGCGCCAGCAGTGAGTATGCACGGCTTGGAAACACCATATATTTT
NA	TRBJ1-1	NA	TRBV5-4	CASSSTRVVTEAFF	TGTGCCAGCAGCTCAACACGGGTCGTGACTGAAGCTTTCTTT
TRBD2	TRBJ2-1	NA	TRBV15	CATSRDRLAGGLGEQFF	TGTGCCACCAGCAGAGATCGACTAGCGGGGGGCCTGGGGGAGCAGTTCTTC
NA	TRBJ2-1	NA	TRBV11-2	CASSLEGHTLYNEQFF	TGTGCCAGCAGCTTAGAGGGACACACTCTTTACAATGAGCAGTTCTTC
NA	TRBJ2-3	NA	TRBV5-6	CASSLWQGSTDTQYF	TGTGCCAGCAGCTTGTGGCAGGGTAGCACAGATACGCAGTATTTT
TRBD1	TRBJ1-1	few	TRBV6-5	CASNRQGRTEAFF	TGTGCCAGCAACCGACAGGGGAGGACTGAAGCTTTCTTT